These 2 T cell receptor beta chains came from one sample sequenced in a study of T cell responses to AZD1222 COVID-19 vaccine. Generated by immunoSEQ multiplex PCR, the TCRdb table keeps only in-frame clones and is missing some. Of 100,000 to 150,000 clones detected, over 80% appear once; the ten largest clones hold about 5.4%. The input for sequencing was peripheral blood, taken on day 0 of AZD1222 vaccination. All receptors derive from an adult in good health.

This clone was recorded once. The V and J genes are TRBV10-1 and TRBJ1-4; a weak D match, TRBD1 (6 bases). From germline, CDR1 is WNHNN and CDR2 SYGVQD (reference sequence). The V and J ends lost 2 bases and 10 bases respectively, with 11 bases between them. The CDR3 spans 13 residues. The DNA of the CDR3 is TGCGCCAGCAGTGAGGACAGGATCGGAAAACTGTTTTTT. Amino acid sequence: CASSEDRIGKLFF.

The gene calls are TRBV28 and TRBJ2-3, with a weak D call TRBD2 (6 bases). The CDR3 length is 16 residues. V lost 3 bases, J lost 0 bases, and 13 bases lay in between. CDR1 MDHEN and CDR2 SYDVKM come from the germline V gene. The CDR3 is CASSFPEGASTDTQYF. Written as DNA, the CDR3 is TGTGCCAGCAGTTTCCCGGAGGGTGCTAGCACAGATACGCAGTATTTT. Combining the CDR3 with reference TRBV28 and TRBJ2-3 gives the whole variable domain DVKVTQSSRYLVKRTGEKVFLECVQDMDHENMFWYRQDPGLGLRLIYFSYDVKMKEKGDIPEGYSVSREKKERFSLILESASTNQTSMYLCASSFPEGASTDTQYFGPGTRLTVL.